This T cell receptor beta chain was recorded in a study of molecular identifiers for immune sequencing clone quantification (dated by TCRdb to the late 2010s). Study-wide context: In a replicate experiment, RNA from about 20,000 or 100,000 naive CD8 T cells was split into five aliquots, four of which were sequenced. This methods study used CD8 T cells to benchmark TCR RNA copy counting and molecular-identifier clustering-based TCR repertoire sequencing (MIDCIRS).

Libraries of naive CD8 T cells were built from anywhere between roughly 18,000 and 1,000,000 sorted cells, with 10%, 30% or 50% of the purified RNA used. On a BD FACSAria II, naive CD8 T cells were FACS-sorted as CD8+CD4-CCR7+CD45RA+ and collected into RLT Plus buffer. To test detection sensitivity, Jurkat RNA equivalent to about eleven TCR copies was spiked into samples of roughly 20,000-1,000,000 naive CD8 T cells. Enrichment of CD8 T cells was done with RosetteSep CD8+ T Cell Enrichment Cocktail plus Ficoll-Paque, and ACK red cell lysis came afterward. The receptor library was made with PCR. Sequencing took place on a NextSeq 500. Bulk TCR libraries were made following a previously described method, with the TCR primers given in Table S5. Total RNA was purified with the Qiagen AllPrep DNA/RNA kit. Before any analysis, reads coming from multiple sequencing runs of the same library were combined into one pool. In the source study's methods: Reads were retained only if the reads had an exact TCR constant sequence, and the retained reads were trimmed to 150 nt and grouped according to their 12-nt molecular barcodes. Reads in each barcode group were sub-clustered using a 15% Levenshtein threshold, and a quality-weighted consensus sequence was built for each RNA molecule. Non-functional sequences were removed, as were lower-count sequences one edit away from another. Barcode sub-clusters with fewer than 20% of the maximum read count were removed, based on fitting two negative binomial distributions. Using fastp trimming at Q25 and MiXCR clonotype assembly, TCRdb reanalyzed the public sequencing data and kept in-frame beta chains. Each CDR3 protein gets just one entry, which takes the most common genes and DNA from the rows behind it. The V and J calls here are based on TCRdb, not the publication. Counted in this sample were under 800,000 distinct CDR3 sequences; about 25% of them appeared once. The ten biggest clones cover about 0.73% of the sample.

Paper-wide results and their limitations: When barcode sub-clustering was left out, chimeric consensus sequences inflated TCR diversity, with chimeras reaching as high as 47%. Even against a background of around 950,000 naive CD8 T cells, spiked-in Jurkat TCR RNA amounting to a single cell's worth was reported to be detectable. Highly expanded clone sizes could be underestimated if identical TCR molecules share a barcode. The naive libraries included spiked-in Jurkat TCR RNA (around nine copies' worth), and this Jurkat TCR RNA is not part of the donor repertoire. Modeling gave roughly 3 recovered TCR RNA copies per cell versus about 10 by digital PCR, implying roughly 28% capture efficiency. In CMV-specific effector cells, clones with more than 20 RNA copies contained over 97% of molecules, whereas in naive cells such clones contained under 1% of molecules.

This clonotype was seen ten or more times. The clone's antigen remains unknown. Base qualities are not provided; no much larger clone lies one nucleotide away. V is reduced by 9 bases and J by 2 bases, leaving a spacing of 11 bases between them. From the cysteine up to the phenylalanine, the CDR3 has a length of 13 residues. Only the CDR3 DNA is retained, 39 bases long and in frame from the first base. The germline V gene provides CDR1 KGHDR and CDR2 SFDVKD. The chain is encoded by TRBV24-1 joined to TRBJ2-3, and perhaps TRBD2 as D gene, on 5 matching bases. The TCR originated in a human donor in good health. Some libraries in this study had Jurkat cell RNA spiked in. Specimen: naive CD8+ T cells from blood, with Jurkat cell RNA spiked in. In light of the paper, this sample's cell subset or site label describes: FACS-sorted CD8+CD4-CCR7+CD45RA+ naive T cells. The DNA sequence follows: TGTGCCACCGGAGGAGAAGACACAGATACGCAGTATTTT. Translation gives CATGGEDTDTQYF.